This entry lists 28 T cell receptor beta chains sequenced from one sample in a study of lymphopenia after photon versus proton radiotherapy. TCRdb's table, derived via immunoSEQ multiplex PCR, lists solely in-frame clones and lacks some. The data hold approximately 45,000 clones, with 85% observed a single time. The source was peripheral blood, collected from a patient treated with photon-based radiotherapy. The receptor set was obtained from a middle-aged man with gastric cancer.

The V call is TRBV5-1, the J call TRBJ2-7; D is perhaps TRBD1 (5 bases). Germline CDR1 is SGHRS and CDR2 is YFSETQ. V gave up 4 bases and J gave up 2 bases, with 13 bases separating them. This CDR3 region has 14 residues. The CDR3 DNA follows: TGCGCCAGCAGCCTACAGGACATGACCTACGAGCAGTACTTC. Protein: CASSLQDMTYEQYF.

This clone appeared a few times. This chain connects TRBV4-2 to TRBJ1-5; TRBD1 might be the D (6 bases). V gave up 2 bases and J gave up 5 bases, with 13 bases separating them. CDR3 length: 15 residues. Germline CDR1 is LGHNA and CDR2 is YNFKEQ. CDR3 sequence: CASSQPGQRDQPQHF. The CDR3 region has the DNA TGTGCCAGCAGCCAACCAGGACAGAGAGATCAGCCCCAGCATTTT.

This clone was found once. CDR3 in amino acids: CASSLGQNQPQHF. Written as DNA, the CDR3 is TGTGCCAGCAGCTTGGGACAGAATCAGCCCCAGCATTTT. The chain recombines TRBV7-2 with TRBJ1-5; 7 bases match TRBD1. This CDR3 has 13 residues. Germline loops: CDR1 SGHTA, CDR2 FQGNSA. Trimming took 3 bases from V and 4 from J; bases not matched to a gene: 0.

V gene TRBV9 combines with J gene TRBJ2-5, with D possibly matching TRBD2 (6 bases). V gave up 0 bases and J gave up 7 bases, with 13 bases separating them. Germline V gene lookup returns CDR1 SGDLS and CDR2 YYNGEE. This CDR3 is 14 amino acids long. The CDR3 DNA is TGTGCCAGCAGCGTAGCTACGGGGGTGGGGACCCAGTACTTC. Amino acid sequence: CASSVATGVGTQYF.

V usage is TRBV2 and J usage is TRBJ1-2; no clear D. The CDR3 spans 13 residues. Germline values: CDR1 SNHLY, CDR2 FYNNEI. Trimming took 4 bases from V and 8 from J, leaving 14 bases between them. CDR3 in amino acids: CASSAGSLSGYTF. The CDR3 bases are TGTGCCAGCAGTGCTGGGAGCCTGAGCGGCTACACCTTC.

V is TRBV14 and J is TRBJ1-6, with a possible D match to TRBD1 (6 bases). The germline gives CDR1 SGHDN, CDR2 FVKESK. The CDR3 contains 15 residues. The ends were cut back, 4 bases at V and 7 bases at J, with 14 bases in the middle. CDR3 in DNA: TGTGCCAGCAGCCGAACAGGGAGTTTGAATTCACCCCTCCACTTT. Its protein product is CASSRTGSLNSPLHF. The whole variable domain, remainder taken from reference TRBV14 and TRBJ1-6, is EAGVTQFPSHSVIEKGQTVTLRCDPISGHDNLYWYRRVMGKEIKFLLHFVKESKQDESGMPNNRFLAERTGGTYSTLKVQPAELEDSGVYFCASSRTGSLNSPLHFGNGTRLTVT.

The gene calls are TRBV5-1 and TRBJ2-2, with D tentatively TRBD1 (5 bases). This CDR3 region has 15 residues. Per the germline V gene, CDR1 is SGHRS and CDR2 is YFSETQ. V lost 1 base and J lost 5, with 12 bases in between. Written as DNA, the CDR3 is TGCGCCAGCAGCTTGAGGGCAGACAGAACCGGGGAGCTGTTTTTT. The encoded protein is CASSLRADRTGELFF.

This clone has a single count. The V gene is TRBV5-1, the J gene TRBJ2-5; 7 nucleotides agree with TRBD1. Germline V CDR1 and CDR2: SGHRS, YFSETQ. J lost 5 bases, V lost 4 bases, and 11 bases had no gene match. The CDR3 has 15 amino acids. The CDR3 DNA reads TGCGCCAGCAGCGCTACCACGACAGGGTCCGAGACCCAGTACTTC. It encodes CASSATTTGSETQYF.

This chain connects TRBV27 to TRBJ2-3; 9 positions match TRBD2. The ends lost 10 bases at V and 1 base at J; junction bases unmatched: 9. The CDR3 covers 15 residues. Germline lookup yields CDR1 MNHEY and CDR2 SMNVEV (reference sequence). DNA of the CDR3: TGTGCCACCCGCCACGAGCGGGGGGGCACAGATACGCAGTATTTT. Protein sequence: CATRHERGGTDTQYF.

The V call is TRBV30, the J call TRBJ1-4; 8 bases align to TRBD1. CDR3 size: 15 residues. Trimming cost V 5 bases and J 7 bases; bases outside gene matches: 12. The germline V gene has CDR1 GTSNPN and CDR2 SVGIG (reference sequence). DNA of the CDR3: TGTGCCTGGGCTCGGGACAGGCTGGAGGGTGAAAAACTGTTTTTT. Protein product: CAWARDRLEGEKLFF.

In regard to this clone: The sample has other DNA sequences that encode this CDR3 too. V gene TRBV12-5 combines with J gene TRBJ2-7; tentative D call: TRBD2 (6 bases). V gave up 5 bases and J gave up 7 bases, with 15 bases separating them. CDR3 length equals 13 residues. The germline CDR1 and CDR2 sequences are LGHNT and FRNRAP. DNA for the CDR3: TGTGCTAGTGGTCCTGGGACTGCCACAGAGCAGTACTTC. Residues: CASGPGTATEQYF.

This clone came up once. J is TRBJ1-2 and V is TRBV7-9; possibly TRBD1 for D (6 bases). Germline V gene sequence: CDR1 SEHNR, CDR2 FQNEAQ (reference sequence). The CDR3 has 15 residues. The V and J ends lost 6 bases and 0 bases respectively, with 14 bases between them. CDR3 sequence: CASRAGQLTNYGYTF. CDR3 bases: TGTGCCAGCAGAGCTGGACAGCTGACTAACTATGGCTACACCTTC. Using reference TRBV7-9 and TRBJ1-2 for the parts outside the CDR3, the full variable domain is DTGVSQNPRHKITKRGQNVTFRCDPISEHNRLYWYRQTLGQGPEFLTYFQNEAQLEKSRLLSDRFSAERPKGSFSTLEIQRTEQGDSAMYLCASRAGQLTNYGYTFGSGTRLTVV.

About this clone itself: In the same sample, other DNA sequences code for this CDR3. The chain combines TRBV5-1 with TRBJ2-5; 8 bases fit TRBD2. The length of the CDR3 is 15 residues. CDR1 is SGHRS and CDR2 is YFSETQ in the germline V gene. With 2 bases clipped from V and 1 base from J, the junction kept 4 bases outside the gene matches. This CDR3 reads CASSFGRGAQETQYF. CDR3 in DNA: TGCGCCAGCAGCTTCGGGCGGGGGGCCCAAGAGACCCAGTACTTC.

The V call is TRBV4-2, the J call TRBJ2-1; 8 nucleotides align to TRBD2. V shed 1 base and J 3 bases; nucleotides not matched to a gene: 5. The CDR3 extends over 16 amino acids. The germline V gene has CDR1 LGHNA and CDR2 YNFKEQ. CDR3 amino acids: CASSQVAGWDYNEQFF. CDR3 sequence (DNA): TGTGCCAGCAGCCAAGTAGCGGGGTGGGACTACAATGAGCAGTTCTTC.

This chain uses TRBV6-5 with TRBJ2-2, with 10 bases aligning to TRBD1. Germline V lookup: CDR1 MNHEY, CDR2 SVGAGI. Trimming at V came to 4 bases and at J to 3 bases, leaving 2 bases not matched to a gene. There are 15 residues in the CDR3. CDR3 in DNA: TGTGCCAGCAGTTGGACAGGGGGGGACACCGGGGAGCTGTTTTTT. Residues: CASSWTGGDTGELFF.

This clone was detected once. Distinct nucleotide sequences in the sample also encode this CDR3. This chain joins TRBV2 and TRBJ2-3; no firm D call. Germline assignment: CDR1 SNHLY and CDR2 FYNNEI. The CDR3 loop spans 11 amino acids. Trimming removed 6 bases from V and 2 bases from J, with 3 bases in between. This CDR3 is CASSLTDTQYF. In DNA form, the CDR3 reads TGTGCCAGCAGCCTCACAGATACGCAGTATTTT.

This clone was seen just once. The sample holds other DNA sequences that translate to the same CDR3. The CDR3 reads CASSLRGVGTDTQYF. The CDR3 coding sequence is TGCGCCAGCAGCTTGAGGGGAGTCGGTACAGATACGCAGTATTTT. The rearrangement links TRBV5-1 to TRBJ2-3; the D gene could be TRBD1 or TRBD2 (5 bases each). The CDR3 covers 15 residues. V shed 1 base and J shed 3 bases, with 12 bases lying between them. The germline gives CDR1 SGHRS, CDR2 YFSETQ.

This chain links TRBV7-9 with TRBJ2-7, with 9 bases identical to TRBD2. The ends lost 4 bases at V and 2 bases at J; junction bases unmatched: 9. This CDR3 region has 16 residues. Per the germline V gene, CDR1 is SEHNR and CDR2 is FQNEAQ (reference sequence). The CDR3 loop reads CASSSALAGPPYEQYF. As DNA, the CDR3 is TGTGCCAGCAGCTCTGCCCTAGCGGGACCCCCCTACGAGCAGTACTTC.

The CDR3 protein is CASRPPPPYEQYF. CDR3 nucleotide sequence: TGTGCCAGCAGACCACCCCCTCCCTACGAGCAGTACTTC. V gene TRBV11-3 combines with J gene TRBJ2-7; D unresolved. From germline, CDR1 is SGHNT and CDR2 YENEEA. V dropped 6 bases and J dropped 2 bases, with 11 bases sitting between them. The CDR3 has 13 amino acids.

There are a few counts of this clone. J is TRBJ2-5 and V is TRBV4-3; D unclear. The V end was cut by 0 bases, the J end by 1 base, with 6 bases between. CDR3 length: 14 residues. In germline, CDR1 is LGHNA, CDR2 YSLEER. The CDR3 DNA sequence: TGCGCCAGCAGCCAAGATCGCAGCCAAGAGACCCAGTACTTC. This codes for CASSQDRSQETQYF.

The gene calls are TRBV7-3 and TRBJ1-4; D is undetermined. This CDR3 contains 14 residues. Trimming pared 4 bases from V and 6 bases from J, leaving 12 bases between. Looked up from germline, CDR1 is SGHTA and CDR2 is FQGTGA. The CDR3 sequence is CASSSTSRHEKLFF. In DNA form, the CDR3 reads TGTGCCAGCAGCTCAACAAGCCGCCATGAAAAACTGTTTTTT.

This sequence joins TRBV4-1 and TRBJ1-6, with 7 bases lining up with TRBD1. Germline CDR1 is MGHRA and CDR2 is YSYEKL. Trimming took 4 bases from V and 7 from J; bases not matched to a gene: 10. The length of the CDR3 is 16 residues. CDR3 protein: CASSLSTGNANSPLHF. CDR3 DNA: TGCGCCAGCAGCCTCTCGACAGGGAACGCCAATTCACCCCTCCACTTT.

V usage is TRBV25-1 and J usage is TRBJ2-5; 8 bases align to TRBD1. Germline CDR1 is MGHDK and CDR2 is SYGVNS. The V and J ends lost 5 bases and 1 base, in that order; junction bases with no gene match: 6. The CDR3 loop spans 15 amino acids. The DNA for the CDR3 is TGTGCCAGCAGTAGAGGACAGGGTCCCCAAGAGACCCAGTACTTC. Protein: CASSRGQGPQETQYF.

The chain uses TRBV7-9 and TRBJ2-6, with TRBD1 as a possible D gene (6 bases). The V gene's germline CDR1 is SEHNR and CDR2 FQNEAQ (reference sequence). Trimming shortened V by 6 bases and J by 1 base, and 13 bases separated the two germline ends. The CDR3 covers 16 residues. CDR3 DNA: TGTGCCAGCAGTCCCACCACAGGGTCTGGGGCCAACGTCCTGACTTTC. Amino acid sequence: CASSPTTGSGANVLTF.

This chain connects TRBV7-9 to TRBJ2-1, with D possibly TRBD2 on 7 matching bases. V lost 5 bases and J 7 bases, leaving 18 bases between the germline ends. Per germline, CDR1 SEHNR and CDR2 FQNEAQ (reference sequence). The CDR3 has 15 amino acids. DNA for the CDR3: TGTGCCAGCAGCCCCAAAGAGGGGGGGTGGAATGAGCAGTTCTTC. The encoded protein is CASSPKEGGWNEQFF.

The chain recombines TRBV7-9 with TRBJ1-4, with unresolved D. The CDR3 length is 13 residues. Trimming took off 1 base at V and 8 bases at J, with 8 bases between the two ends. CDR1 and CDR2 (germline): SEHNR, FQNEAQ (reference sequence). For the CDR3, the DNA is TGTGCCAGCAGCTTAGTGTTTTCCGAAAAACTGTTTTTT. Translation gives CASSLVFSEKLFF. Complete variable domain (other parts from reference TRBV7-9 and TRBJ1-4): DTGVSQNPRHKITKRGQNVTFRCDPISEHNRLYWYRQTLGQGPEFLTYFQNEAQLEKSRLLSDRFSAERPKGSFSTLEIQRTEQGDSAMYLCASSLVFSEKLFFGSGTQLSVL.

This clone was seen a handful of times. Different DNA sequences within this sample yield the same CDR3. V and J are TRBV6-6 and TRBJ2-2, with a weak D call TRBD1 (6 bases). Germline values: CDR1 MNHNY, CDR2 SVGAGI (reference sequence). V was cut by 5 bases and J by 1 base, with 11 bases left in between. The CDR3 runs to 15 residues. The CDR3 sequence: CASSPQTGNTGELFF. The DNA for the CDR3 is TGTGCCAGCAGTCCTCAGACAGGGAACACCGGGGAGCTGTTTTTT.

This chain links TRBV5-1 with TRBJ1-1; D gene uncertain. CDR1 SGHRS and CDR2 YFSETQ come from the germline V gene. V was cut by 2 bases and J by 5 bases, with 10 bases left in between. CDR3 length: 13 residues. CDR3 protein: CASSFDMRTEAFF. CDR3 nucleotide sequence: TGCGCCAGCAGCTTTGATATGAGGACTGAAGCTTTCTTT.